This entry describes one T cell receptor (beta chain). Antigen specificity is unknown. The sample is drawn from a study of cytomegalovirus exposure and HLA in healthy donors. Study conclusions and caveats: Sequencing depth across donors, presence/absence analyses assumed, was roughly uniform.

CDR1 and CDR2 from the germline V gene are MNHNY and SVGAGI (reference sequence). V shed 4 bases and J 6 bases; nucleotides not matched to a gene: 4. The CDR3 has 13 residues. With 60 Vbeta and 13 Jbeta primers, the PCR was carried out. The method was immunoSEQ multiplex PCR; TCRdb's version includes in-frame clones alone and lacks a portion of them. The sample yields roughly 180,000 clones, approximately 80% seen once. The sequencing sample was made of PBMCs. The chain recombines TRBV6-6 with TRBJ2-7; 9 bases fit TRBD1. The origin of this receptor is a girl aged 5 to 17 in good health and CMV-seropositive. In DNA form, the CDR3 reads TGTGCCAGCAGTTTGGACAGGGGTCCCGAGCAGTACTTC. Translated: CASSLDRGPEQYF.